The TCR beta chain described here comes from a study of T cells after yellow fever vaccination. The ends lost 0 bases at V and 6 bases at J; junction bases unmatched: 4. Per germline, CDR1 SGDLS and CDR2 YYNGEE. CDR3 size: 15 residues. TCRdb reprocessed the 5' RACE reads via MiXCR and lists one record per CDR3 protein. The sample includes more than 350,000 distinct CDR3 sequences, roughly 12% of them seen just once. The specimen was PBMCs, collected on the day of the first yellow fever vaccination. This receptor was obtained from a man aged 18 to 30 who received the YFV17D yellow fever vaccine. The rearrangement links TRBV9 to TRBJ2-2; 8 nucleotides agree with TRBD1. The CDR3 DNA reads as TGTGCCAGCAGCGTAGAGACAGGGGTTGCCGGGGAGCTGTTTTTT. Protein sequence: CASSVETGVAGELFF.